Each of the 20 T cell receptor beta chains below was sequenced from the same sample in a study of T cell repertoires in ileal Crohn's disease. Profiled with immunoSEQ multiplex PCR; TCRdb holds only in-frame clones, not every one. The sample lists several thousand clones, approximately 92% occurring once. Sequencing was performed on ileal tissue. These receptors were collected from an adult with Crohn's disease.

V and J are TRBV5-1 and TRBJ2-3; weak D call: TRBD2 (6 bases). The CDR3 covers 15 residues. CDR1 SGHRS and CDR2 YFSETQ come from the germline V gene. Trimming left V 6 bases short and J 3 bases short, with 17 bases between. In DNA form, the CDR3 reads TGCGCCAGCAATAACCCGGGCGGGGAGACAGATACGCAGTATTTT. Translated, it gives CASNNPGGETDTQYF.

V gene TRBV18 combines with J gene TRBJ1-1; TRBD1 might be the D (6 bases). The V end lost 3 bases, the J end lost 11 bases, and 13 bases lay between the germline ends. The germline V gene encodes CDR1 KGHSH and CDR2 LQKENI. The CDR3 extends over 12 amino acids. For the CDR3, the DNA is TGTGCCAGCTCACCCGCTAACAGGGACGCTTTCTTT. Translated: CASSPANRDAFF. Full variable domain (outside the CDR3, taken from reference TRBV18 and TRBJ1-1): NAGVMQNPRHLVRRRGQEARLRCSPMKGHSHVYWYRQLPEEGLKFMVYLQKENIIDESGMPKERFSAEFPKEGPSILRIQQVVRGDSAAYFCASSPANRDAFFGQGTRLTVV.

The chain uses TRBV28 and TRBJ1-2; 8 nucleotides agree with TRBD1. In germline, CDR1 is MDHEN, CDR2 SYDVKM. There are 14 residues in the CDR3. V shed 5 bases and J 3 bases; nucleotides not matched to a gene: 5. The CDR3 bases are TGTGCCAGCAGTCCCGGGACAGGTTACTATGGCTACACCTTC. This gives the protein CASSPGTGYYGYTF.

The CDR3 DNA follows: TGTGCCAGCAGTGTTCTAGAAGAGACCCAGTACTTC. This codes for CASSVLEETQYF. The chain recombines TRBV25-1 with TRBJ2-5; the D is unclear. CDR1 is MGHDK, CDR2 SYGVNS, per germline. V gave up 4 bases and J gave up 3 bases, with 6 bases separating them. The CDR3 extends over 12 amino acids.

This clone has only one observation. The gene calls are TRBV7-9 and TRBJ2-6; 11 bases line up with TRBD2. This CDR3 is 16 amino acids long. J gave up 1 base and V 10 bases, and 6 bases lay outside the gene matches. Germline-derived CDR1 and CDR2 are SEHNR and FQNEAQ (reference sequence). The CDR3 region has the DNA TGTGCCATCCCGGGACTAGCGGCATCTGGGGCCAACGTCCTGACTTTC. This codes for CAIPGLAASGANVLTF.

This clone has only a few counts. The chain combines TRBV5-4 with TRBJ2-7, with 7 bases matching TRBD2. The CDR3 loop spans 15 amino acids. The V and J ends lost 4 bases and 0 bases, in that order; junction bases with no gene match: 7. Germline assignment: CDR1 SGHNT and CDR2 YYREEE (reference sequence). The CDR3 region is CASSGGGSLSYEQYF. CDR3 DNA: TGTGCCAGCAGCGGGGGAGGGTCCCTCTCCTACGAGCAGTACTTC.

The chain joins TRBV7-9 to TRBJ1-2; D possibly corresponds to TRBD1 (5 bases). This CDR3 has 16 amino acids. CDR1 and CDR2 (germline): SEHNR, FQNEAQ (reference sequence). Trimming pared 1 base from V and 0 bases from J, leaving 12 bases between. CDR3 region: CASSLERGRANYGYTF. CDR3 nucleotide sequence: TGTGCCAGCAGCTTAGAGCGGGGGAGAGCTAACTATGGCTACACCTTC.

V gene TRBV4-1 combines with J gene TRBJ2-1; D gene unclear. Germline V lookup: CDR1 MGHRA, CDR2 YSYEKL. This CDR3 has 16 amino acids. Deletions cut 1 base from V and 5 bases from J, with 15 bases between. As DNA, the CDR3 is TGCGCCAGCAGCCAAGGGCAAGCGTGGCAGAACAATGAGCAGTTCTTC. Translating gives CASSQGQAWQNNEQFF.

This chain joins TRBV19 and TRBJ1-1, with D maybe TRBD1 (5 bases). CDR1 is LNHDA and CDR2 is SQIVND in the germline V gene (reference sequence). The CDR3 spans 15 residues. Trimming took off 6 bases at V and 5 bases at J, with 19 bases between the two ends. The CDR3 DNA follows: TGTGCCAGTAGCCTTCGCGGCAGGGCGGGGACTGAAGCTTTCTTT. It yields the protein CASSLRGRAGTEAFF.

The chain combines TRBV5-4 with TRBJ1-2; TRBD1 agrees at 8 bases. Trimming took 4 bases from V and 5 from J; bases not matched to a gene: 7. The germline gives CDR1 SGHNT, CDR2 YYREEE (reference sequence). The CDR3 sequence is 14 residues long. The CDR3 DNA follows: TGTGCCAGCAGCCTGCAGGGGGCGCGGTATGGCTACACCTTC. Its translation is CASSLQGARYGYTF.

In DNA, the CDR3 is TGTGCCAGCAGTTTAAGGCAGGCGTCTGGCTACACCTTC. It codes for CASSLRQASGYTF. This chain uses TRBV27 with TRBJ1-2; D is uncertain. Trimming took off 2 bases at V and 7 bases at J, with 11 bases between the two ends. Germline lookup yields CDR1 MNHEY and CDR2 SMNVEV (reference sequence). This CDR3 has 13 amino acids.

This rearrangement joins TRBV6-1 to TRBJ2-5, with a possible D match to TRBD2 (5 bases). The germline V gene encodes CDR1 MNHNS and CDR2 SASEGT. The V end was cut by 7 bases, the J end by 1 base, with 16 bases between. This CDR3 spans 15 amino acids. The CDR3 loop is CASIKRADGQETQYF. The CDR3 DNA sequence: TGTGCCAGCATAAAGAGGGCGGATGGCCAAGAGACCCAGTACTTC.

This sequence joins TRBV27 and TRBJ2-3; 7 nucleotides align to TRBD1. V lost 5 bases and J lost 4; bases outside the gene matches: 9. CDR1 is MNHEY and CDR2 is SMNVEV in the germline V gene (reference sequence). The CDR3 spans 15 residues. The CDR3 sequence is CASSRQGLFADTQYF. The CDR3 DNA reads as TGTGCCAGCAGTCGACAGGGCTTGTTTGCAGATACGCAGTATTTT.

The chain carries TRBV5-1 and TRBJ2-1; possible D gene TRBD2, 5 bases. Trimming took 1 base from V and 2 from J, leaving 16 bases between them. The CDR3 is made up of 17 amino acids. CDR1 and CDR2 (germline): SGHRS, YFSETQ. This CDR3 is CASSLRPSQRTYNEQFF. In DNA form, the CDR3 reads TGCGCCAGCAGCTTGCGACCGTCCCAGCGGACCTACAATGAGCAGTTCTTC. Looking up the rest from reference TRBV5-1 and TRBJ2-1 gives the full variable domain: KAGVTQTPRYLIKTRGQQVTLSCSPISGHRSVSWYQQTPGQGLQFLFEYFSETQRNKGNFPGRFSGRQFSNSRSEMNVSTLELGDSALYLCASSLRPSQRTYNEQFFGPGTRLTVL.

The chain has TRBV5-1 and TRBJ2-1, with TRBD2 matching over 8 bases. V lost 7 bases to trimming and J lost 7 bases; unmatched junction nucleotides: 13. The CDR3 sequence is 15 residues long. The germline CDR1 and CDR2 sequences are SGHRS and YFSETQ. The CDR3 sequence is CASGASGSKWNEQFF. DNA for the CDR3: TGCGCCAGCGGGGCCAGCGGGAGCAAATGGAATGAGCAGTTCTTC.

The V and J genes are TRBV5-4 and TRBJ1-1; no clear D gene. This CDR3 is built from 11 residues. Germline lookup yields CDR1 SGHNT and CDR2 YYREEE (reference sequence). V was shortened by 10 bases and J by 8 bases, with 15 bases between the two germline ends. CDR3 nucleotides: TGTGCCGTCGAGGGTTGGCGGGAAGCTTTCTTT. Amino acid sequence: CAVEGWREAFF. The full variable domain, with the rest looked up from reference TRBV5-4 and TRBJ1-1, is ETGVTQSPTHLIKTRGQQVTLRCSSQSGHNTVSWYQQALGQGPQFIFQYYREEENGRGNFPPRFSGLQFPNYSSELNVNALELDDSALYLCAVEGWREAFFGQGTRLTVV.

This clone was observed a single time. The J gene is TRBJ1-5, the V gene TRBV2; 9 nucleotides agree with TRBD1. CDR1 is SNHLY, CDR2 FYNNEI, per germline. Trimming at V came to 7 bases and at J to 5 bases, leaving 9 bases not matched to a gene. The CDR3 is 15 amino acids. The CDR3 sequence: CASKTGGSWDQPQHF. The CDR3 coding sequence is TGTGCCAGCAAAACAGGGGGCTCTTGGGATCAGCCCCAGCATTTT.

The CDR3 loop is CASSLTGYEQFF. Here the CDR3 DNA reads TGTGCCAGCAGCCTGACGGGGTATGAGCAGTTCTTC. The rearrangement links TRBV11-1 to TRBJ2-1, with D maybe TRBD2 (5 bases). V was shortened by 5 bases and J by 8 bases, with 10 bases between the two germline ends. CDR1 and CDR2 from the germline V gene are SGHAT and FQDESV (reference sequence). The CDR3 length is 12 residues.

J is TRBJ2-1 and V is TRBV2; 12 nucleotides line up with TRBD2. The germline V gene encodes CDR1 SNHLY and CDR2 FYNNEI. There are 15 residues in the CDR3. Losses at the gene ends were 1 base for V and 7 bases for J; bases not matched to a gene: 2. For the CDR3, the DNA is TGTGCCAGCAGTGAAGGTCTAGCGGGAGGGAATGAGCAGTTCTTC. It encodes CASSEGLAGGNEQFF.

The gene calls are TRBV5-1 and TRBJ2-1; unclear D gene. V shed 2 bases and J shed 0 bases, with 9 bases lying between them. Germline CDR1 is SGHRS and CDR2 is YFSETQ. The CDR3 contains 15 residues. The CDR3 sequence is CASSFATGSYNEQFF. The CDR3 nucleotides are TGCGCCAGCAGCTTTGCAACCGGCTCCTACAATGAGCAGTTCTTC.